These 24 T cell receptor beta chains were sequenced from one sample in a study of blood T cells in healthy people across ages. For the second PCR, which ran for about 7 to 12 cycles, a sample-barcoded 5' primer and a J-beta primer mix were used. TCRdb called the 5' RACE reads again in MiXCR, with one record for every CDR3 protein. This table has 600,000 to 800,000 distinct CDR3 sequences, around a fifth appearing once. Sequencing input: blood. The source is a man between 65 and 85 years old in good health.

This clonotype came up many times. This rearrangement joins TRBV6-1 to TRBJ2-7, with no clear D. Germline CDR1 and CDR2: MNHNS and SASEGT. V lost 5 bases and J lost 3, with 5 bases in between. The CDR3 consists of 11 residues. As DNA, the CDR3 is TGTGCCAGCAGTCGATACTACGAGCAGTACTTC. The encoded protein is CASSRYYEQYF.

The genes are TRBV7-2 and TRBJ2-1, with 7 bases fitting TRBD1. Germline loops: CDR1 SGHTA, CDR2 FQGNSA. The CDR3 has 16 residues. The V segment lost 5 bases and the J segment 1 base; nucleotides outside the gene matches: 8. DNA for the CDR3: TGTGCCAGCAGCCTCCGGACAGGCCCATCCTACAATGAGCAGTTCTTC. This codes for CASSLRTGPSYNEQFF.

This clonotype was seen at least ten times. V and J are TRBV7-3 and TRBJ2-6, with D perhaps TRBD2 (5 bases). V dropped 0 bases and J dropped 0 bases, with 6 bases sitting between them. Germline lookup yields CDR1 SGHTA and CDR2 FQGTGA. The CDR3 contains 16 residues. The CDR3 DNA reads TGTGCCAGCAGCTTAACCGGGGACTCTGGGGCCAACGTCCTGACTTTC. Amino acids: CASSLTGDSGANVLTF.

This chain uses TRBV7-2 with TRBJ2-7; tentative D call: TRBD1 (6 bases). Germline loops: CDR1 SGHTA, CDR2 FQGNSA. CDR3 length: 14 amino acids. The V end lost 1 base, the J end lost 5 bases, and 12 bases lay between the germline ends. For the CDR3, the DNA is TGTGCCAGCAGCTTAGGAGGGGGTGGCGACGAGCAGTACTTC. Encoded protein: CASSLGGGGDEQYF.

V gene TRBV9 combines with J gene TRBJ2-3, with a weak D call TRBD2 (6 bases). CDR3 size: 19 residues. Germline CDR1 SGDLS, CDR2 YYNGEE. Trimming removed 0 bases at V and 0 bases at J, with 20 bases between. The CDR3 nucleotides read TGTGCCAGCAGCGTAGGCCCGAATGTAGCGGAATCTAGCACAGATACGCAGTATTTT. Translating gives CASSVGPNVAESSTDTQYF.

The chain has TRBV10-3 and TRBJ2-7, with 13 bases that match TRBD2. The CDR3 is 15 amino acids. Germline V gives CDR1 ENHRY, CDR2 SYGVKD. V lost 4 bases, J lost 6 bases, and 6 bases stayed unmatched. The CDR3 sequence: CAISAGLAGDPEQYF. The CDR3 DNA is TGTGCCATCAGTGCAGGACTAGCGGGAGATCCCGAGCAGTACTTC.

The chain couples TRBV13 to TRBJ2-1; perhaps D is TRBD1 or TRBD2 (7 bases each). This CDR3 region has 16 residues. The germline CDR1 and CDR2 sequences are PRHDT and FYEKMQ (reference sequence). The V end lost 5 bases, the J end lost 7 bases, and 21 bases lay between the germline ends. CDR3 loop: CASSQITGGQTNEQFF. CDR3 bases: TGTGCCAGCAGCCAAATCACGGGGGGACAGACGAATGAGCAGTTCTTC.

This clonotype was counted a few times. The chain combines TRBV20-1 with TRBJ2-6; tentatively, D is TRBD2 (5 bases). From germline, CDR1 is DFQATT and CDR2 SNEGSKA (reference sequence). V shed 3 bases and J shed 0 bases, with 6 bases lying between them. The CDR3 spans 14 residues. CDR3 residues: CSARGSSGANVLTF. CDR3 nucleotide sequence: TGCAGTGCTAGGGGGAGCTCTGGGGCCAACGTCCTGACTTTC.

The gene calls are TRBV20-1 and TRBJ2-3; 13 nucleotides align to TRBD2. The length of the CDR3 is 15 residues. Germline trimming cut 5 bases from V and 2 bases from J; bases unmatched to any gene: 4. Germline V gives CDR1 DFQATT, CDR2 SNEGSKA (reference sequence). DNA for the CDR3: TGCAGTGCTCGGACTAGCGGGGGACACACAGATACGCAGTATTTT. Residues: CSARTSGGHTDTQYF.

This CDR3 reads CASTNRGSPLHF. CDR3 bases: TGTGCCAGCACCAACCGGGGTTCACCCCTCCACTTT. V gene TRBV6-6 combines with J gene TRBJ1-6, with unresolved D. Germline CDR1 and CDR2: MNHNY and SVGAGI (reference sequence). CDR3 length: 12 residues. Trimming cost V 7 bases and J 9 bases, with 10 bases left between them.

A few counts support this clonotype. The V call is TRBV20-1, the J call TRBJ2-3, with D perhaps TRBD2 (5 bases). From germline, CDR1 is DFQATT and CDR2 SNEGSKA (reference sequence). The CDR3 sequence is 15 residues long. V lost 5 bases, J lost 5 bases, and 20 bases lay in between. This CDR3 reads CSAPPGVSPGDTQYF. As DNA, the CDR3 is TGCAGTGCTCCCCCCGGGGTCAGCCCCGGAGATACGCAGTATTTT.

This clonotype showed up just a few times. The chain carries TRBV12-3 or TRBV12-4 and TRBJ1-1; the match to TRBD1 covers 9 bases. V was clipped by 5 bases and J by 2 bases; unmatched bases: 9. This CDR3 has 16 amino acids. The CDR3 is CASSPRGTGPNTEAFF. The CDR3 DNA reads TGTGCCAGCAGTCCCCGAGGGACAGGGCCAAACACTGAAGCTTTCTTT.

V usage is TRBV15 and J usage is TRBJ2-3; 9 nucleotides match TRBD1. The CDR3 is made up of 16 amino acids. V gave up 4 bases and J gave up 2 bases; unmatched junction bases: 7. CDR1 is LNHNV, CDR2 YYDKDF, per germline (reference sequence). CDR3 residues: CATSNLQGAYTDTQYF. The CDR3 DNA is TGTGCCACCAGCAACCTACAGGGGGCCTACACAGATACGCAGTATTTT.

The V and J genes are TRBV20-1 and TRBJ2-1, with 7 positions matching TRBD2. Trimming at V came to 6 bases and at J to 6 bases, leaving 11 bases not matched to a gene. Germline CDR1 and CDR2: DFQATT and SNEGSKA (reference sequence). The length of the CDR3 is 14 residues. CDR3 bases: TGCAGTGCATCGCGGACTAGTGGTATCAATGAGCAGTTCTTC. This codes for CSASRTSGINEQFF.

V gene TRBV6-5 combines with J gene TRBJ2-5; 8 nucleotides align to TRBD1. J lost 5 bases, V lost 0 bases, and 8 bases had no gene match. The CDR3 sequence is 16 residues long. Germline V gene data show CDR1 as MNHEY and CDR2 as SVGAGI. The CDR3 DNA reads as TGTGCCAGCAGTTACTCGATAGCAGGGGGCAGGGAGACCCAGTACTTC. Residues: CASSYSIAGGRETQYF.

This clonotype showed up just a few times. The chain uses TRBV2 and TRBJ1-5; perhaps TRBD1 as D (5 bases). Germline V gene sequence: CDR1 SNHLY, CDR2 FYNNEI. This CDR3 spans 13 amino acids. Trimming removed 4 bases from V and 7 bases from J, with 11 bases in between. The CDR3 sequence: CASSAGLGQPQHF. In DNA form, the CDR3 reads TGTGCCAGCAGTGCGGGGCTCGGGCAGCCCCAGCATTTT.

This clonotype was seen more than once but under ten times. The gene calls are TRBV12-3 or TRBV12-4 and TRBJ2-5; 14 bases fit TRBD2. The junction had 10 bases not matched to a gene; V was cut back by 5 bases and J by 11 bases. The CDR3 contains 15 residues. The CDR3 DNA reads as TGTGCCAGCAGTCCGGGACTAGCGGGAGTCGAAGAGCAGTACTTC. As protein: CASSPGLAGVEEQYF.

This clonotype showed up just a few times. The chain has TRBV3-1 and TRBJ2-7, with 9 bases that match TRBD1. The CDR3 length is 15 residues. The V and J ends lost 4 bases and 6 bases, in that order; junction bases with no gene match: 10. CDR1 and CDR2 (germline): LGHDT, YNNKEL (reference sequence). The CDR3, as DNA: TGTGCCAGCAGCCGCTCACCGGGACAGGGTACCGAGCAGTACTTC. Translating gives CASSRSPGQGTEQYF.

V is TRBV11-2 and J is TRBJ1-2; perhaps TRBD1 as D (5 bases). The CDR3 runs to 13 residues. Germline assignment: CDR1 SGHAT and CDR2 FQNNGV. V shed 5 bases and J shed 10 bases, with 17 bases lying between them. The CDR3, as DNA: TGTGCCAGCAGCCGTGGGCAGGGAGAAGACTACACCTTC. Amino acid sequence: CASSRGQGEDYTF. The entire variable domain, with the rest obtained from reference TRBV11-2 and TRBJ1-2, is as follows: EAGVAQSPRYKIIEKRQSVAFWCNPISGHATLYWYQQILGQGPKLLIQFQNNGVVDDSQLPKDRFSAERLKGVDSTLKIQPAKLEDSAVYLCASSRGQGEDYTFGSGTRLTVV.

The rearrangement links TRBV25-1 to TRBJ2-2, with D hard to call. Germline values: CDR1 MGHDK, CDR2 SYGVNS. Trimming took 4 bases from V and 1 from J, leaving 7 bases between them. The CDR3 runs to 14 residues. The CDR3 protein is CASSGTLNTGELFF. The CDR3, as DNA: TGTGCCAGCAGTGGGACCTTGAACACCGGGGAGCTGTTTTTT.

V gene TRBV6-1 combines with J gene TRBJ2-5; TRBD2 matches at 8 bases. The last part of the DNA fits TRBJ2-7 better; the J call may be wrong. CDR3 length: 14 amino acids. CDR1 MNHNS and CDR2 SASEGT come from the germline V gene. The CDR3 nucleotides read TGTGCCAGTAACTCCGTGGCGGGAGGAAGCGAGCAGTACTTC. This codes for CASNSVAGGSEQYF.

This clonotype was detected ten times or more. The chain combines TRBV20-1 with TRBJ2-7; 8 bases align to TRBD2. The CDR3 length is 16 residues. Germline V gene sequence: CDR1 DFQATT, CDR2 SNEGSKA (reference sequence). The V segment lost 0 bases and the J segment 0 bases; nucleotides outside the gene matches: 7. CDR3 coding DNA: TGCAGTGCTAGAGATGGTTCGGGAGGGAGCTCCTACGAGCAGTACTTC. Translation gives CSARDGSGGSSYEQYF.

A few counts support this clonotype. The V call is TRBV2, the J call TRBJ2-2, with 10 bases fitting TRBD1. In germline, CDR1 is SNHLY, CDR2 FYNNEI. This CDR3 contains 15 residues. Trimming at V came to 8 bases and at J to 4 bases, leaving 7 bases not matched to a gene. The DNA of the CDR3 is TGTGCCAGCCACCCCGGGACAGGGGCCACCGGGGAGCTGTTTTTT. Its protein product is CASHPGTGATGELFF.

The V gene is TRBV5-1, the J gene TRBJ2-2, with 8 nucleotides matching TRBD2. This CDR3 is 19 amino acids long. Trimming removed 0 bases from V and 2 bases from J; junction bases left unmatched: 12. In germline, CDR1 is SGHRS, CDR2 YFSETQ. DNA of the CDR3: TGCGCCAGCAGCTTGGGGGCCCGGACTAGCAGGGTCAACACCGGGGAGCTGTTTTTT. It specifies CASSLGARTSRVNTGELFF.